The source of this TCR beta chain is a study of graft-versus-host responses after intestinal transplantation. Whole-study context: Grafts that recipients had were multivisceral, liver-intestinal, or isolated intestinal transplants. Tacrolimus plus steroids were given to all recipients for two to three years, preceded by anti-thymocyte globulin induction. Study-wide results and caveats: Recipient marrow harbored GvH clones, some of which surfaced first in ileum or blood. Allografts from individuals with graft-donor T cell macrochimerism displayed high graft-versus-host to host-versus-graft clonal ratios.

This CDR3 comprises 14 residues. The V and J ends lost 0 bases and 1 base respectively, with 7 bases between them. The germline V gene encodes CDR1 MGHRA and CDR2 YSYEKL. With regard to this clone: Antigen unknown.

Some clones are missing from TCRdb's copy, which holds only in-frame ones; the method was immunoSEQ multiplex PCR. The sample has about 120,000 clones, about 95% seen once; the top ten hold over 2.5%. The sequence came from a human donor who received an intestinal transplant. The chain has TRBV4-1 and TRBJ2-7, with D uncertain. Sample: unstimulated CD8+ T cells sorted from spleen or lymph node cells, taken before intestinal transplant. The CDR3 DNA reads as TGCGCCAGCAGCCAAGATCCTGCTTCCTACGAGCAGTACTTC. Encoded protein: CASSQDPASYEQYF.